These 12 T cell receptor beta chains share one sample of origin, sequenced in a study of T cell responses to AZD1222 COVID-19 vaccine. Sequenced by immunoSEQ multiplex PCR; TCRdb stores in-frame clones only, minus some. This table holds roughly 150,000 clones, roughly nine tenths found once. The sequences come from peripheral blood, collected on day 0 of AZD1222 vaccination. These receptors came from an adult in good health.

This chain joins TRBV5-4 and TRBJ2-4, with 9 bases fitting TRBD1. The germline gives CDR1 SGHNT, CDR2 YYREEE (reference sequence). There are 16 residues in the CDR3. Trimming removed 0 bases from V and 9 bases from J; junction bases left unmatched: 10. In DNA, the CDR3 is TGTGCCAGCAGCTTGGCGCAGGGACAGGGCTGGTCCATTCAGTACTTC. Residues: CASSLAQGQGWSIQYF.

V gene TRBV27 combines with J gene TRBJ1-6; 9 bases fit TRBD1. The CDR3 extends over 15 amino acids. Germline CDR1 and CDR2: MNHEY and SMNVEV (reference sequence). The ends lost 5 bases at V and 9 bases at J; junction bases unmatched: 8. The CDR3 sequence is CASSLQGQGSSPLHF. In nucleotides, the CDR3 is TGTGCCAGCAGTCTACAGGGACAGGGTTCTTCACCCCTCCACTTT.

This chain joins TRBV7-2 and TRBJ1-1, with unresolved D. The V end was cut by 1 base, the J end by 12 bases, with 3 bases between. Per germline, CDR1 SGHTA and CDR2 FQGNSA. CDR3 length equals 9 residues. In DNA form, the CDR3 reads TGTGCCAGCAGCTTAGGAACTTTCTTT. The encoded protein is CASSLGTFF.

The chain couples TRBV21-1 to TRBJ2-1; the listed D gene, TRBD2, was not tested against the DNA. TRBV21-1 is labeled a pseudogene. CDR3 size: 16 residues. The CDR3 sequence is CASSKVRAPYYNEQFF. As DNA, the CDR3 is TGTGCCAGCAGCAAAGTTAGAGCCCCCTACTACAATGAGCAGTTCTTC.

The chain recombines TRBV19 with TRBJ2-3; TRBD2 agrees at 13 bases. V dropped 5 bases and J dropped 1; count of bases not matched to a gene: 9. The CDR3 runs 18 residues. The germline V gene has CDR1 LNHDA and CDR2 SQIVND (reference sequence). The DNA of the CDR3 is TGTGCCAGTAGTTCACTAGCGGGGGGGCCGTTTGGCACAGATACGCAGTATTTT. This gives the protein CASSSLAGGPFGTDTQYF.

This chain links TRBV5-6 with TRBJ1-2, with D unresolved. In germline, CDR1 is SGHDT, CDR2 YYEEEE. CDR3 length: 13 residues. The V gene lost 2 bases and the J gene lost 5 bases, with 10 bases spanning the gap. CDR3 nucleotide sequence: TGTGCCAGCAGCTTCCGGGCGGGGTATGGCTACACCTTC. The encoded protein is CASSFRAGYGYTF.

The chain links TRBV7-9 to TRBJ1-1, with 12 bases aligning to TRBD1. Per germline, CDR1 SEHNR and CDR2 FQNEAQ (reference sequence). CDR3 size: 14 residues. V dropped 5 bases and J dropped 6; count of bases not matched to a gene: 4. CDR3: CASSVGTGGPEAFF. The CDR3 nucleotides read TGTGCCAGCAGCGTCGGGACAGGGGGCCCTGAAGCTTTCTTT. Based on the CDR3 plus reference TRBV7-9 and TRBJ1-1, the full variable domain is DTGVSQNPRHKITKRGQNVTFRCDPISEHNRLYWYRQTLGQGPEFLTYFQNEAQLEKSRLLSDRFSAERPKGSFSTLEIQRTEQGDSAMYLCASSVGTGGPEAFFGQGTRLTVV.

Note on this clone: A much larger clone differs by one base, so this may be a read error. This sequence joins TRBV6-4 and TRBJ2-1; TRBD2 matches at 8 bases. The CDR3 contains 15 residues. Germline CDR1 is MRHNA and CDR2 is SNTAGT. The CDR3 DNA reads as TGTCCCAGCAGCCAAGACGGGGGGGGAGGCAATGAGCAGTTCTTC. The encoded protein is CPSSQDGGGGNEQFF.

The genes are TRBV7-2 and TRBJ2-1; possibly TRBD1 for D (6 bases). The V gene lost 6 bases and the J gene lost 2 bases, with 14 bases spanning the gap. Germline lookup yields CDR1 SGHTA and CDR2 FQGNSA. This CDR3 spans 15 amino acids. CDR3 DNA: TGTGCCAGCAGATTACCGACAGGAGCCTACAATGAGCAGTTCTTC. This gives the protein CASRLPTGAYNEQFF.

This chain connects TRBV5-1 to TRBJ2-7; D is perhaps TRBD1 (5 bases). Germline assignment: CDR1 SGHRS and CDR2 YFSETQ. This CDR3 contains 12 residues. Trimming removed 0 bases from V and 6 bases from J, with 7 bases in between. The CDR3 here is CASSLDGAEQYF. In DNA form, the CDR3 reads TGCGCCAGCAGCTTGGATGGGGCCGAGCAGTACTTC. Complete variable domain (other parts from reference TRBV5-1 and TRBJ2-7): KAGVTQTPRYLIKTRGQQVTLSCSPISGHRSVSWYQQTPGQGLQFLFEYFSETQRNKGNFPGRFSGRQFSNSRSEMNVSTLELGDSALYLCASSLDGAEQYFGPGTRLTVT.

This chain joins TRBV28 and TRBJ2-7; maybe TRBD1 (6 bases). The CDR3 is 15 residues long. V lost 5 bases and J lost 5, with 19 bases in between. Germline-derived CDR1 and CDR2 are MDHEN and SYDVKM. In nucleotides, the CDR3 is TGTGCCAGCAGTCCGACCAACAGGGTGCAAGACGAGCAGTACTTC. Translating gives CASSPTNRVQDEQYF.

The rearrangement uses TRBV3-1 (or the pseudogene TRBV3-2) and TRBJ1-5, with D tentatively TRBD1 (5 bases). Between the trimmed V and J ends, which lost 3 bases and 2 bases, there was a span of 11 bases. This CDR3 has 15 amino acids. The germline CDR1 and CDR2 sequences are LGHDT and YNNKEL (reference sequence). CDR3 loop: CASSHRGGGNQPQHF. The CDR3, as DNA: TGTGCCAGCAGCCACCGTGGGGGGGGCAATCAGCCCCAGCATTTT.